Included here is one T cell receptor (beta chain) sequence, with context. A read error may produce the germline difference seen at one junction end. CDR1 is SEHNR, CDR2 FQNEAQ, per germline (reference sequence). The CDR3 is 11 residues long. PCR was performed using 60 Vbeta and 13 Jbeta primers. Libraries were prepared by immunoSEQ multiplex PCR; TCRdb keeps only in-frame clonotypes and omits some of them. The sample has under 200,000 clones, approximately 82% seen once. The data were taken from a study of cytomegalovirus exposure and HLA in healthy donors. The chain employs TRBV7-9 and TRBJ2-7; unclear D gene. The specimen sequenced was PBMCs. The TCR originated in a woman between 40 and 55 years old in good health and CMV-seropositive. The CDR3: CSSTSPHEQYF. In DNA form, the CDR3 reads TGTTCCAGCACCTCCCCCCACGAGCAGTACTTC.